Listed below are T cell receptor beta chains from one sample, sequenced in a study of Ad26.COV2.S vaccination and SARS-CoV-2 variants. The table came from immunoSEQ multiplex PCR; TCRdb's copy has only in-frame clones and leaves some out. In the table there are approximately 500,000 clones, 87% of which are singletons. The sample in question was peripheral blood, obtained in a trial of Ad26.COV2.S vaccine versus placebo. These receptors all stem from a person between 18 and 65 years old who received the Ad26.COV2.S COVID-19 vaccine or a placebo. Each CDR3 is given with its conserved first and last residue. A D gene is named only where the DNA matches it firmly. The size field is filled for only some rows; it gives once, few, many or a size class.

.	TRBV4-2	TRBD2	TRBJ2-7	CASSQVAGGPYEQYF	TGTGCCAGCAGCCAAGTAGCGGGAGGGCCCTACGAGCAGTACTTC
.	TRBV11-2	TRBD1	TRBJ1-1	CASSSSDRVTEAFF	TGTGCCAGCAGCTCCTCGGACAGGGTCACTGAAGCTTTCTTT
.	TRBV6-2/TRBV6-3	.	TRBJ1-1	CASSYVGTGRYTEAFF	TGTGCCAGCAGTTACGTCGGCACAGGGAGATACACTGAAGCTTTCTTT
.	TRBV12-1	.	TRBJ2-3	CASIPSGEDTQYF	TGTGCCAGCATACCTAGCGGTGAGGATACGCAGTATTTT
.	TRBV9	.	TRBJ2-7	CASSVSGAGEQYF	TGTGCCAGCAGCGTCTCCGGCGCCGGGGAGCAGTACTTC
.	TRBV6-2/TRBV6-3	.	TRBJ1-1	CASSWIGITEAFF	TGTGCCAGCAGTTGGATCGGCATAACTGAAGCTTTCTTT
.	TRBV24-1	.	TRBJ2-1	CATSDVLSGAIYEQFF	TGTGCCACCAGTGATGTTCTTTCGGGAGCTATATATGAGCAGTTCTTC
.	TRBV7-2	TRBD1	TRBJ2-7	CASSSTWDRKYEQYF	TGTGCCAGCAGCTCAACCTGGGACAGGAAGTACGAGCAGTACTTC
.	TRBV7-6	.	TRBJ1-4	CASSRATNEKLFF	TGTGCCAGCAGCCGGGCAACTAATGAAAAACTGTTTTTT
.	TRBV29-1	.	TRBJ2-3	CSVEGGLADTQYF	TGCAGCGTTGAAGGGGGGTTGGCAGATACGCAGTATTTT
.	TRBV30	.	TRBJ2-6	CAWGFSGANVLTF	TGTGCCTGGGGATTCTCTGGGGCCAACGTCCTGACTTTC
.	TRBV6-5	.	TRBJ1-2	CASSYSGRSYGYTF	TGTGCCAGCAGTTACTCCGGAAGAAGCTATGGCTACACCTTC
.	TRBV7-2	.	TRBJ2-1	CASSRLARAPDEQFF	TGTGCCAGCAGCCGGCTAGCGAGGGCCCCGGATGAGCAGTTCTTC
.	TRBV24-1	.	TRBJ2-3	CATRAFDTQYF	TGTGCCACCAGGGCCTTCGATACGCAGTATTTT
.	TRBV11-2	TRBD1	TRBJ1-3	CASSYSGTGVGNTIYF	TGTGCCAGCAGCTATTCCGGGACAGGGGTCGGAAACACCATATATTTT
.	TRBV19	TRBD1	TRBJ1-5	CASRPDRGGNQPQHF	TGTGCCAGTAGACCGGACAGGGGAGGCAATCAGCCCCAGCATTTT
once	TRBV20-1	TRBD2	TRBJ2-1	CSASIAGALPNEQFF	TGCAGTGCTAGTATCGCGGGAGCCCTCCCCAATGAGCAGTTCTTC
.	TRBV10-1	.	TRBJ2-1	CASSEPSREQFF	TGCGCCAGCAGTGAGCCCTCAAGGGAGCAGTTCTTC
.	TRBV11-1	.	TRBJ2-1	CASSIQRRSYNEQFF	TGTGCCAGCAGCATTCAGCGAAGGTCTTACAATGAGCAGTTCTTC
.	TRBV30	TRBD2	TRBJ2-7	CAWSVRGGGYEQYF	TGTGCCTGGAGTGTACGGGGGGGAGGGTACGAGCAGTACTTC
.	TRBV27	.	TRBJ2-4	CASSRYPLTTNIQYF	TGTGCCAGCAGCCGTTACCCCCTGACTACCAACATTCAGTACTTC
.	TRBV5-4	.	TRBJ2-7	CASSLDGSRYEQYF	TGTGCCAGCAGCTTGGACGGGAGTAGGTACGAGCAGTACTTC